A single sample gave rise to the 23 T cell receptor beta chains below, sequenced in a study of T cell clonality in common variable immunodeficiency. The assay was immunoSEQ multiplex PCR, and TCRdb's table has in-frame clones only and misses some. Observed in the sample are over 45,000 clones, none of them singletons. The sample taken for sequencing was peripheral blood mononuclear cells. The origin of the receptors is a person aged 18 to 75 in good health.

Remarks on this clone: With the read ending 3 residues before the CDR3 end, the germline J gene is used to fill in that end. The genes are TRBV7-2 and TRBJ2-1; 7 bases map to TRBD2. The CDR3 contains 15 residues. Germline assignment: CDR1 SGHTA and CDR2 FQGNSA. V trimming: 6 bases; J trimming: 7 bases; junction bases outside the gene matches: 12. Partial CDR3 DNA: TGTGCCAGCAGTCTTAGGGGCCCTAGCGGAAATGAG. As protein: CASSLRGPSGNE. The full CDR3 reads CASSLRGPSGNEQFF.

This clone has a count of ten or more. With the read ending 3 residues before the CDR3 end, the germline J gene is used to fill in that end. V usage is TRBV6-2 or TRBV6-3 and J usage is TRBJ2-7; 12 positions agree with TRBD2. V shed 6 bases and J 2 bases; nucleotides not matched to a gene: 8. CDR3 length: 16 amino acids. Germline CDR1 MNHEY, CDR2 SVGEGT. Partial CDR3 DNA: TGTGCCAGCAGGAAGTCCCTAGCGGGAGGGACCTACGAG. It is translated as CASRKSLAGGTYE. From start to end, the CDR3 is CASRKSLAGGTYEQYF.

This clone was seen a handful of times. CDR3 loop: CASRPLASATNEKLFF. Incomplete CDR3 DNA: TGCGCCAGCAGACCCTTAGCCTCTGCAACTAATGAAAAG. The chain couples TRBV5-1 to TRBJ2-2, with D unresolved. The read halts 3 residues ahead of the CDR3 end, with the missing end drawn from the germline J gene. The CDR3 runs to 16 residues. Germline V gives CDR1 SGHRS, CDR2 YFSETQ.

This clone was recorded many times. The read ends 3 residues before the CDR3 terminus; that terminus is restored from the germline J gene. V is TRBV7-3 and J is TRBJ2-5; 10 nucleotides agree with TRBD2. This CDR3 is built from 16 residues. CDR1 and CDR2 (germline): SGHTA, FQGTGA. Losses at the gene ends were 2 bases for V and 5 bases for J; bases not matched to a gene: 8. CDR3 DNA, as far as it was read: TGTGCCAGCAGCTTACTTGGTCGGACTAGCGGCGAGACC. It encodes CASSLLGRTSGET. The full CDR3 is CASSLLGRTSGETQYF.

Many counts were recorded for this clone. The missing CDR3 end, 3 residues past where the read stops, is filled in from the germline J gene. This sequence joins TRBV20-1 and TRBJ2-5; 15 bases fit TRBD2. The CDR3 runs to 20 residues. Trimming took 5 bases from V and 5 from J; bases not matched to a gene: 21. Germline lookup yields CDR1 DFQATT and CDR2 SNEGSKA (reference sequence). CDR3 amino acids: CSARHLTWTSGRAAGETQYF. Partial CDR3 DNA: TGCAGTGCTCGACACCTAACGTGGACTAGCGGGAGGGCCGCGGGGGAGACC.

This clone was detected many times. The CDR3 sequence is CASSYTGSANTGELFF. The sequenced CDR3 bases are TGCGCCAGCAGCTACACAGGGTCCGCGAACACCGGGGAG. The chain links TRBV5-1 to TRBJ2-2; TRBD1 is a possible D gene (6 bases). The observed sequence ends 3 residues before the CDR3 terminus, with the missing tail filled in from the germline J gene. Trimming shortened V by 3 bases and J by 0 bases, and 12 bases separated the two germline ends. CDR1 and CDR2 from the germline V gene are SGHRS and YFSETQ. The CDR3 totals 16 residues.

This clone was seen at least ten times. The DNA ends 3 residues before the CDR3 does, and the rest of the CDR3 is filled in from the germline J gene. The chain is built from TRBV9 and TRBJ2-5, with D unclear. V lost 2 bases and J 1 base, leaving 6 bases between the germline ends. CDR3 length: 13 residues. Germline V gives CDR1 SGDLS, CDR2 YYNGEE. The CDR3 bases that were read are TGTGCCAGCAGCGTCTCTACCCAAGAGACC. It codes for CASSVSTQET. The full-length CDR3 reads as CASSVSTQETQYF.

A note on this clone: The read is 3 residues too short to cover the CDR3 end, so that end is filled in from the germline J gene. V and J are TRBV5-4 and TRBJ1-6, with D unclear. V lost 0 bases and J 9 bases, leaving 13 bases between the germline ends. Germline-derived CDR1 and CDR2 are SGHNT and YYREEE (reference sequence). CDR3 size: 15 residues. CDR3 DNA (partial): TGTGCCAGCAGCTTGGTCGGGGTAATTGCTTCACCC. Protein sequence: CASSLVGVIASP. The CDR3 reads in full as CASSLVGVIASPLHF.

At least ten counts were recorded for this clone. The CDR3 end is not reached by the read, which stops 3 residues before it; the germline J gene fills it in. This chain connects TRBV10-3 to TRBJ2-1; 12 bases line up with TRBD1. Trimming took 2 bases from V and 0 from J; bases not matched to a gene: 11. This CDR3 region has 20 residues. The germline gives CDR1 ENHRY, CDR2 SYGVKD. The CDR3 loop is CAISEQGTGGAGISYNEQFF. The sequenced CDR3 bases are TGTGCCATCAGTGAGCAAGGGACAGGGGGCGCGGGAATCTCCTACAATGAG.

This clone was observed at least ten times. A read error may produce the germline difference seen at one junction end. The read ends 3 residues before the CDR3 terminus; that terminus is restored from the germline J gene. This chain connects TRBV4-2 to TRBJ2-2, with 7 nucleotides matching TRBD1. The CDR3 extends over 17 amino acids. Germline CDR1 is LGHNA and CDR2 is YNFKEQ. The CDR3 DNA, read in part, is TGCGCCAGCAGCCAAGACGGGACAGTTAGAACTAATGAAAAG. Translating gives CASSQDGTVRTNEK. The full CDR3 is CASSQDGTVRTNEKLFF.

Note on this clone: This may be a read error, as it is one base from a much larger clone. The sequenced part of the CDR3 DNA is TGTGCCAGTCACGGCTACAGGGGCAGAGATTCACCA. This encodes CASHGYRGRDSP. The whole CDR3 is CASHGYRGRDSPLFF. This sequence joins TRBV19 and TRBJ1-4, with 7 bases lining up with TRBD1. The read ends 3 residues before the CDR3 terminus; that terminus is restored from the germline J gene. CDR3 length equals 15 residues. Germline values: CDR1 LNHDA, CDR2 SQIVND (reference sequence). The complete variable domain, with remaining parts taken from reference TRBV19 and TRBJ1-4, reads DGGITQSPKYLFRKEGQNVTLSCEQNLNHDAMYWYRQDPGQGLRLIYYSQIVNDFQKGDIAEGYSVSREKKESFPLTVTSAQKNPTAFYLCASHGYRGRDSPLFFGSGTQLSVL.

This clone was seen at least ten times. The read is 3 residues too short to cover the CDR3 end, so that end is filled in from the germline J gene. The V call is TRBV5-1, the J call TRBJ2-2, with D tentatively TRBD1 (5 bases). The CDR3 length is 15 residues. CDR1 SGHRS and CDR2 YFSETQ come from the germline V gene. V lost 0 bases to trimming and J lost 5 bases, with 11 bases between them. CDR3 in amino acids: CASSLGPGSTGELFF. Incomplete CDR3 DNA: TGCGCCAGCAGCTTGGGCCCAGGGTCGACCGGGGAG.

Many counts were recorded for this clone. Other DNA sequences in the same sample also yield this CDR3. The CDR3 loop is CASSQSGTGSGNTIYF. Partial CDR3 DNA: TGTGCCAGCTCACAGTCCGGGACAGGGTCTGGAAACACC. J is TRBJ1-3 and V is TRBV18; TRBD1 matches 9 bases. The read falls 3 residues short of the CDR3 end, and the missing part is taken from the germline J gene. The CDR3 length is 16 residues. J was trimmed by 1 base and V by 4 bases; bases with no gene match: 5. Germline assignment: CDR1 KGHSH and CDR2 LQKENI.

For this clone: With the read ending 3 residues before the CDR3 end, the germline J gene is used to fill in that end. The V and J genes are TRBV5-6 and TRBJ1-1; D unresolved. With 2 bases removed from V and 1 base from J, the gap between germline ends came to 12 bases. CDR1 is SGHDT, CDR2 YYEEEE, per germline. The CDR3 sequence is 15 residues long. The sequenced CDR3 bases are TGTGCCAGCAGCTTTCATGATACGGGGAACACTGAA. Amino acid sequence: CASSFHDTGNTE. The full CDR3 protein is CASSFHDTGNTEAFF.

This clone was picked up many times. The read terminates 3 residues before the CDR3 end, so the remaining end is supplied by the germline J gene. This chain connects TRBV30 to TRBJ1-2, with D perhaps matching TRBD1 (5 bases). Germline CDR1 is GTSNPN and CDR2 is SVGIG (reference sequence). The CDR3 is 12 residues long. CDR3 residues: CAWAGGPRGYTF. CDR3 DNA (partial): TGTGCCTGGGCCGGGGGTCCTCGGGGC.

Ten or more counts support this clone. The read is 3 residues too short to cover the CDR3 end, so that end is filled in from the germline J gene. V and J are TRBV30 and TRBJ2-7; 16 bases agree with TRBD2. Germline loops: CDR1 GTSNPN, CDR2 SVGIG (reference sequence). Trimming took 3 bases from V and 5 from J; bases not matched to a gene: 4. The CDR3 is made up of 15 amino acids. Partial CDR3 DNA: TGTGCCTGGAGGGGACTAGCGGGAGGGGTCGACGAG. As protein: CAWRGLAGGVDE. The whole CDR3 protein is CAWRGLAGGVDEQYF.

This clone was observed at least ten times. CDR3 in amino acids: CASSPRTGATYNEQFF. The sequenced part of the CDR3 DNA is TGTGCCAGTAGTCCTCGGACAGGTGCGACCTACAATGAG. The chain recombines TRBV19 with TRBJ2-1, with 7 bases lining up with TRBD1. From the germline J gene comes the end of the CDR3, since the read stops 3 residues before it. Trimming cost V 5 bases and J 2 bases; bases outside gene matches: 9. CDR1 is LNHDA, CDR2 SQIVND, per germline (reference sequence). The CDR3 has 16 amino acids. Using reference TRBV19 and TRBJ2-1 for the parts outside the CDR3, the full variable domain is DGGITQSPKYLFRKEGQNVTLSCEQNLNHDAMYWYRQDPGQGLRLIYYSQIVNDFQKGDIAEGYSVSREKKESFPLTVTSAQKNPTAFYLCASSPRTGATYNEQFFGPGTRLTVL.

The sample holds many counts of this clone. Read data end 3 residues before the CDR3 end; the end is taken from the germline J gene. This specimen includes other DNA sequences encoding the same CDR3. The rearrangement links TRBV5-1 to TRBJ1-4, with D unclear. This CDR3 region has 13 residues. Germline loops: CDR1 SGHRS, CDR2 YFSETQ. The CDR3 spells CASSPTEAPQLFF. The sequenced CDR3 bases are TGCGCCAGCAGCCCTACAGAGGCCCCTCAA.

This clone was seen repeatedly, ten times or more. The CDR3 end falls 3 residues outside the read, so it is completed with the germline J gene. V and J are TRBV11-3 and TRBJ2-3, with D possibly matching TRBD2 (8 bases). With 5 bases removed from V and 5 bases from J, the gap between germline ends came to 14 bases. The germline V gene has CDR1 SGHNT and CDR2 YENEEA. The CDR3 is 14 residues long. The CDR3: CASSPGRGQDTQYF. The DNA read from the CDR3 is TGTGCCAGCAGCCCCGGGAGGGGGCAAGATACG.

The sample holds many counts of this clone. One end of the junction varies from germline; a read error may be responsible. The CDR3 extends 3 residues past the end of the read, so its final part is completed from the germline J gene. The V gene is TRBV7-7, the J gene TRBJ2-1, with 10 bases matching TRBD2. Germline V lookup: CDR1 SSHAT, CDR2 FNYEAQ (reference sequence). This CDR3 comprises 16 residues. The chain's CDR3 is CASSPWTSGDVNEQFF. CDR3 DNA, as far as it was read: TGTGCTAGCAGCCCCTGGACTAGCGGAGACGTCAATGAG.

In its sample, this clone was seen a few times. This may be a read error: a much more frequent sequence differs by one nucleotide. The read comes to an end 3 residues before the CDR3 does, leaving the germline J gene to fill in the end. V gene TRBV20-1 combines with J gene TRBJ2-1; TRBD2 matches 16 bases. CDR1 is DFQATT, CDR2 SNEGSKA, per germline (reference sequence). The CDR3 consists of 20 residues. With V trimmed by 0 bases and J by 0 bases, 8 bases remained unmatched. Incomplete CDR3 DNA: TGCAGTGCTAGAGATCTGGGACTAGCGGGAGGGAAGAGCTCCTACAATGAG. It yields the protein CSARDLGLAGGKSSYNE. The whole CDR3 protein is CSARDLGLAGGKSSYNEQFF.

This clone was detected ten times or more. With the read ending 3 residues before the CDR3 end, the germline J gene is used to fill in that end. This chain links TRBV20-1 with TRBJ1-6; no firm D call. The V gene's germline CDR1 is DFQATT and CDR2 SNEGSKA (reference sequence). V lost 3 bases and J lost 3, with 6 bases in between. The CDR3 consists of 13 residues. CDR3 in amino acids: CSASGGYNSPLHF. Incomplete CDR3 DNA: TGCAGTGCTAGCGGTGGCTATAATTCACCC.

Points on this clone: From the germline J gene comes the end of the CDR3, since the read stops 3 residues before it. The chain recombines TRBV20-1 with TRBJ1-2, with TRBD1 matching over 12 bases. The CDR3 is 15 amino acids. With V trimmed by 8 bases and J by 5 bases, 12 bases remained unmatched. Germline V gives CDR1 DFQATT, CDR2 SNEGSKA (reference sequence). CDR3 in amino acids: CSYPGTGGSRYGYTF. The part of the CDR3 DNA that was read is TGCAGTTATCCCGGGACAGGGGGCTCACGTTATGGC.